These T cell receptor beta chains were read from a single sample in a study of human T cells and chemical hapten exposure. TCRdb recomputed calls from the RACE reads with MiXCR, one row per CDR3 protein. This table holds fewer than 100,000 distinct CDR3 sequences, 12% found once. Sequenced here: whole blood, sampled in connection with sensitization to the hapten diphenylcyclopropenone (DPC). The origin of the receptors is a woman aged 55-70 years with alopecia areata. Some clones in this sample may be carry-over from other donors' samples. CDR3s include the opening cysteine and the closing phenylalanine or tryptophan. Fields, in order: clone size, D gene, V gene, J gene, CDR3 protein, CDR3 DNA. The D gene is left open where the match is weak. Not all rows give a size; the values are once, few, many and, for expanded clones, a class.

abundance: many; d_gene: -; v_gene: TRBV2; j_gene: TRBJ1-1; CDR3aa: CASEQGNEAFF; CDR3nt: TGTGCCAGTGAGCAGGGAAATGAAGCTTTCTTT
abundance: many; d_gene: -; v_gene: TRBV6-5; j_gene: TRBJ1-2; CDR3aa: CASSYSTTPQRSGYTF; CDR3nt: TGTGCCAGCAGTTACTCGACTACACCCCAGAGATCGGGCTACACCTTC
abundance: many; d_gene: -; v_gene: TRBV2; j_gene: TRBJ2-3; CDR3aa: CASRRGFSTDTQYF; CDR3nt: TGTGCCAGCAGGCGCGGCTTTAGCACAGATACGCAGTATTTT
abundance: -; d_gene: -; v_gene: TRBV18; j_gene: TRBJ1-1; CDR3aa: CASSADTEAFF; CDR3nt: TGTGCCAGCTCCGCGGACACTGAAGCTTTCTTT
abundance: -; d_gene: -; v_gene: TRBV6-1; j_gene: TRBJ2-6; CDR3aa: CATTPGTTRSGANVLTF; CDR3nt: TGTGCCACCACACCGGGCACGACTCGCTCTGGGGCCAACGTCCTGACTTTC
abundance: -; d_gene: -; v_gene: TRBV3-1; j_gene: TRBJ1-1; CDR3aa: CASSQKGSRTEAFF; CDR3nt: TGTGCCAGCAGCCAAAAGGGTAGTCGTACTGAAGCTTTCTTT
abundance: -; d_gene: TRBD1; v_gene: TRBV6-6; j_gene: TRBJ2-5; CDR3aa: CASSYGTGGEETQYF; CDR3nt: TGTGCCAGCAGTTACGGGACAGGGGGCGAAGAGACCCAGTACTTC
abundance: -; d_gene: -; v_gene: TRBV13; j_gene: TRBJ2-6; CDR3aa: CASSLGDGSSGANVLTF; CDR3nt: TGTGCCAGCAGCTTAGGGGACGGAAGCTCTGGGGCCAACGTCCTGACTTTC
abundance: -; d_gene: TRBD1; v_gene: TRBV29-1; j_gene: TRBJ2-5; CDR3aa: CSTHRGQETQYF; CDR3nt: TGCAGCACTCACAGGGGGCAAGAGACCCAGTACTTC
abundance: -; d_gene: -; v_gene: TRBV11-1; j_gene: TRBJ2-1; CDR3aa: CASSLVEGNEQFF; CDR3nt: TGTGCCAGCAGCTTAGTAGAAGGCAATGAGCAGTTCTTC
abundance: few; d_gene: -; v_gene: TRBV12-5; j_gene: TRBJ1-1; CDR3aa: CASGRTAPNTEAFF; CDR3nt: TGTGCTAGTGGTAGGACCGCCCCGAACACTGAAGCTTTCTTT
abundance: -; d_gene: TRBD1; v_gene: TRBV2; j_gene: TRBJ1-2; CDR3aa: CASRTGTAYGYTF; CDR3nt: TGTGCCAGCAGAACTGGGACAGCATATGGCTACACCTTC
abundance: many; d_gene: -; v_gene: TRBV10-1; j_gene: TRBJ1-5; CDR3aa: CASSERGNQPQHF; CDR3nt: TGCGCCAGCAGTGAGAGGGGAAATCAGCCCCAGCATTTT
abundance: many; d_gene: TRBD2; v_gene: TRBV20-1; j_gene: TRBJ2-1; CDR3aa: CSAGLAGAYNEQFF; CDR3nt: TGCAGTGCCGGACTAGCGGGGGCCTACAATGAGCAGTTCTTC
abundance: -; d_gene: -; v_gene: TRBV29-1; j_gene: TRBJ1-1; CDR3aa: CSVQGLRDEAFF; CDR3nt: TGCAGCGTTCAAGGACTGCGAGATGAAGCTTTCTTT
abundance: few; d_gene: -; v_gene: TRBV9; j_gene: TRBJ1-2; CDR3aa: CASSSSWGNGYTF; CDR3nt: TGTGCCAGCAGCTCCAGCTGGGGCAATGGCTACACCTTC
abundance: few; d_gene: -; v_gene: TRBV10-3; j_gene: TRBJ2-5; CDR3aa: CAISDLAGAQETQYF; CDR3nt: TGTGCCATCAGTGACCTAGCAGGGGCTCAAGAGACCCAGTACTTC
abundance: -; d_gene: -; v_gene: TRBV4-1; j_gene: TRBJ2-1; CDR3aa: CASSQEGNEQFF; CDR3nt: TGCGCCAGCAGCCAAGAAGGTAATGAGCAGTTCTTC
abundance: few; d_gene: -; v_gene: TRBV29-1; j_gene: TRBJ2-3; CDR3aa: CSGRDFTDTQYF; CDR3nt: TGCAGCGGCCGGGACTTCACAGATACGCAGTATTTT
abundance: -; d_gene: -; v_gene: TRBV5-1; j_gene: TRBJ1-1; CDR3aa: CASSPVGPRNTEAFF; CDR3nt: TGCGCCAGCAGCCCCGTGGGACCTAGGAACACTGAAGCTTTCTTT
abundance: few; d_gene: -; v_gene: TRBV30; j_gene: TRBJ2-3; CDR3aa: CGYGKPTSTDTQYF; CDR3nt: TGTGGTTACGGGAAACCTACTAGCACAGATACGCAGTATTTT
abundance: few; d_gene: TRBD2; v_gene: TRBV7-6; j_gene: TRBJ2-5; CDR3aa: CASSLYASGFQETQYF; CDR3nt: TGTGCCAGCAGCTTATACGCTAGCGGATTTCAAGAGACCCAGTACTTC
abundance: many; d_gene: -; v_gene: TRBV4-1; j_gene: TRBJ2-4; CDR3aa: CASSQGLYIQYF; CDR3nt: TGCGCCAGCAGCCAGGGTTTGTACATTCAGTACTTC
abundance: many; d_gene: -; v_gene: TRBV29-1; j_gene: TRBJ1-2; CDR3aa: CSVAALAANYGYTF; CDR3nt: TGCAGCGTTGCGGCGCTCGCCGCTAACTATGGCTACACCTTC
abundance: many; d_gene: TRBD2; v_gene: TRBV6-5; j_gene: TRBJ2-1; CDR3aa: CASTRTSGGDNEQFF; CDR3nt: TGTGCCAGCACTCGGACTAGCGGGGGGGACAATGAGCAGTTCTTC
abundance: few; d_gene: -; v_gene: TRBV12-3/TRBV12-4; j_gene: TRBJ2-1; CDR3aa: CASSSQRFNEQFF; CDR3nt: TGTGCCAGCAGTTCGCAGCGATTCAATGAGCAGTTCTTC
abundance: few; d_gene: TRBD1; v_gene: TRBV7-9; j_gene: TRBJ2-5; CDR3aa: CASSSQGMYQETQYF; CDR3nt: TGTGCCAGCAGCTCACAGGGGATGTACCAAGAGACCCAGTACTTC
abundance: few; d_gene: -; v_gene: TRBV20-1; j_gene: TRBJ1-1; CDR3aa: CSARGQNTEAFF; CDR3nt: TGCAGTGCCCGCGGACAGAACACTGAAGCTTTCTTT
abundance: -; d_gene: -; v_gene: TRBV6-5; j_gene: TRBJ2-5; CDR3aa: CASSQIRQKETQYF; CDR3nt: TGTGCCAGCAGTCAGATCCGGCAGAAAGAGACCCAGTACTTC